These T cell receptor beta chains were read from a single sample in a study of CD8+ T cells in alopecia areata. Some clones are missing from TCRdb's copy, which holds only in-frame ones; the method was immunoSEQ multiplex PCR. The sample carries 50,000 to 80,000 clones, roughly 46% recorded once. Sequencing input: NKG2D-low CD8+ T cells sorted from blood. Source of these receptors: a human donor with alopecia areata. Both conserved end residues are part of each CDR3.

TRBJ2-7,13,TRBV4-1,CASSPGRGYEQYF
TRBJ1-5,15,TRBV30,CAWSVLGTRYQPQHF
TRBJ2-1,18,TRBV7-2,CASSLAVKRGRSYNEQFF
TRBJ2-3,13,TRBV29-1,CSVEDEAGDTQYF
TRBJ1-1,11,TRBV7-9,CASITGSEAFF
TRBJ2-5,17,TRBV4-2,CASSQVAGGPFQETQYF
TRBJ1-2,13,TRBV29-1,CSSTPGQGDGYTF
TRBJ2-3,16,TRBV10-3,CAISLQPGQGTDTQYF
TRBJ1-1,16,TRBV27,CASSLGTGGRGTEAFF
TRBJ1-2,17,TRBV9,CASSPSGQGIIRNGYTF
TRBJ2-3,13,TRBV5-1,CASSSLGADTQYF
TRBJ2-7,14,TRBV19,CASSQSGRDWEQYF
TRBJ2-1,17,TRBV4-3,CASSQDIRRALYNEQFF
TRBJ2-2,13,TRBV29-1,CSVLGDNTGELFF
TRBJ2-7,14,TRBV5-6,CASSPTWGSNEQYF
TRBJ2-5,14,TRBV27,CASSRRQGEETQYF
TRBJ1-1,14,TRBV6-5,CASSYSSRGTEAFF
TRBJ2-7,12,TRBV7-2,CASSFILQEMAF
TRBJ2-1,14,TRBV7-9,CASSPGGNYNEQFF
TRBJ2-4,18,TRBV29-1,CSVEGLAGGKGAKNIQYF
TRBJ1-2,13,TRBV13,CASSLGRAYGYTF
TRBJ1-2,11,TRBV29-1,CSVEVGNGYTF
TRBJ2-1,15,TRBV29-1,CSVGTGDSSYNEQFF
TRBJ1-1,14,TRBV9,CASSIGQRGTEAFF
TRBJ1-1,14,TRBV4-1,CASSQGQQVPEAFF
NA,15,TRBV5-1,CASSLKDGSTYEQYF
TRBJ2-1,19,TRBV2,CASSGTGTSGSLNYNEQFF
TRBJ1-1,15,TRBV7-3,CASSLINRVGTEAFF
TRBJ1-1,14,TRBV29-1,CSVVGDRGGPEAFF
TRBJ2-1,14,TRBV5-1,CASSSGTGLNEQFF
TRBJ1-1,13,TRBV29-1,CSVEDGLNTEAFF
TRBJ1-1,10,TRBV29-1,CSVRQREAFF
TRBJ2-1,14,TRBV19,CASRETVTYNEQFF
TRBJ1-1,14,TRBV29-1,CSVSTGDENTEAFF
TRBJ2-2,14,TRBV29-1,CSVIAGINTGELFF
TRBJ2-7,13,TRBV5-1,CASSWDRGYEQYF
TRBJ1-2,12,TRBV29-1,CSINPEGDGYTF
TRBJ1-1,14,TRBV4-1,CASSHMTANTEAFF
TRBJ1-4,12,TRBV29-1,CSVAGIEDKLFF
TRBJ2-7,14,TRBV4-1,CASSQGGGPYEQYF
TRBJ2-2,12,TRBV28,CASTLGGGELFF
TRBJ2-7,15,TRBV7-6,CASSFRDFGSYEQYF
TRBJ2-7,14,TRBV27,CASSRGLTSHEQYF
TRBJ1-1,11,TRBV5-1,CASSLGQEAFF
TRBJ2-1,14,TRBV25-1,CATVARGLYNEQFF
TRBJ2-5,13,TRBV29-1,CSAREGLQETQYF
TRBJ1-2,14,TRBV29-1,CSVEGRQGNYGYTF
TRBJ2-1,15,TRBV25-1,CASSWTSGLYNEQFF
TRBJ2-4,14,TRBV4-1,CASSQQAEGNIQYF
TRBJ1-2,14,TRBV29-1,CSVWDREPNYGYTF
TRBJ2-2,13,TRBV15,CATATGVTGELFF
TRBJ2-7,13,TRBV7-8,CASTTGTTREQYF
TRBJ2-7,16,TRBV4-3,CASSQETGTLSYEQYF
TRBJ2-7,16,TRBV27,CASKSLKTGKSYEQYF
TRBJ2-7,15,TRBV5-1,CASSLTWTVSYEQYF
TRBJ2-7,16,TRBV4-1,CASSQGVGGSSYEQYF
TRBJ1-2,13,TRBV19,CASSTGENYGYTF
TRBJ2-7,15,TRBV7-9,CASSLRTGASYEQYF
TRBJ2-3,17,TRBV7-3,CASSPGLAQANTDTQYF